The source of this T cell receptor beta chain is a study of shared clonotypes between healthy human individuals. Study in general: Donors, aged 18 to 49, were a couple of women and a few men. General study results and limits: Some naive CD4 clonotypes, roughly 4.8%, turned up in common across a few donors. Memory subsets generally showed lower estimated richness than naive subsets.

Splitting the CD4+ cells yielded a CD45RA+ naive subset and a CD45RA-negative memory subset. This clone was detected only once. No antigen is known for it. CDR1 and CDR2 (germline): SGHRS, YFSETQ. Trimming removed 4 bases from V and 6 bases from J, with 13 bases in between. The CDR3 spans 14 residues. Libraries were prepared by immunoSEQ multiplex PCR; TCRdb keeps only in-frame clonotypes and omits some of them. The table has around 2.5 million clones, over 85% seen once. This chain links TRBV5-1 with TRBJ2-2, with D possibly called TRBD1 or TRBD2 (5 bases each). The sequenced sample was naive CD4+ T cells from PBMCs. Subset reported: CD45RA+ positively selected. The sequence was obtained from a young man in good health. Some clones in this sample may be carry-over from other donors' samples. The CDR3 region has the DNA TGCGCCAGCAGCACGGGACCCGGGTCCGGGGAGCTGTTTTTT. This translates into CASSTGPGSGELFF.